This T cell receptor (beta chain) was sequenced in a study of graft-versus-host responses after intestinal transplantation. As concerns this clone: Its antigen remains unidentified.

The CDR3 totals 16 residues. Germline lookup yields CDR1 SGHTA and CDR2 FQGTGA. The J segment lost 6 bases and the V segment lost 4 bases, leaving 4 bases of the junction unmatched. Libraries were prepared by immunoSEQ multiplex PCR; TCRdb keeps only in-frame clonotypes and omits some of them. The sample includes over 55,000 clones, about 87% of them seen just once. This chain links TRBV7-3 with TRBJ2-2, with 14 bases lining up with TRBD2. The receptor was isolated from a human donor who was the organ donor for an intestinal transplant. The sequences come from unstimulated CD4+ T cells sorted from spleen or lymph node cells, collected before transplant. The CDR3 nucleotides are TGTGCCAGCAGCTCGCAGGGACTAGCGGGGGCCGGGGAGCTGTTTTTT. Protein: CASSSQGLAGAGELFF.